The 22 T cell receptor beta chains listed next were all sequenced from one sample in a study of brain metastases from non-small cell lung cancer. TCRdb's table, derived via immunoSEQ multiplex PCR, lists solely in-frame clones and lacks some. The data contain over 800 clones, around 85% of them singletons. Source material: tissue from a brain metastasis. The receptors derive from a donor at least 40 years old with non-small cell lung cancer.

The chain links TRBV5-4 to TRBJ1-3; a possible D gene is TRBD1 (6 bases). This CDR3 spans 16 amino acids. Looked up from germline, CDR1 is SGHNT and CDR2 is YYREEE (reference sequence). V was cut by 4 bases and J by 4 bases, with 18 bases left in between. The CDR3 region has the DNA TGTGCCAGCAGCAAACAGGGCTACTCGGAGGGAAACACCATATATTTT. This codes for CASSKQGYSEGNTIYF. Filled out from reference TRBV5-4 and TRBJ1-3, the complete variable domain reads ETGVTQSPTHLIKTRGQQVTLRCSSQSGHNTVSWYQQALGQGPQFIFQYYREEENGRGNFPPRFSGLQFPNYSSELNVNALELDDSALYLCASSKQGYSEGNTIYFGEGSWLTVV.

The gene calls are TRBV2 and TRBJ2-5; D is ambiguous. Per the germline V gene, CDR1 is SNHLY and CDR2 is FYNNEI. The CDR3 covers 13 residues. The V end lost 5 bases, the J end lost 5 bases, and 12 bases lay between the germline ends. The CDR3 DNA reads TGTGCCAGCAGTACAGATCTTCGGGAGACCCAGTACTTC. Its translation: CASSTDLRETQYF.

The chain links TRBV5-1 to TRBJ1-2, with D possibly being TRBD1 (6 bases). The germline V gene encodes CDR1 SGHRS and CDR2 YFSETQ. CDR3 length: 14 amino acids. The ends were cut back, 1 base at V and 3 bases at J, with 10 bases in the middle. CDR3 bases: TGCGCCAGCAGCTTGAATGGGGGCGACTATGGCTACACCTTC. Its protein product is CASSLNGGDYGYTF. The whole variable domain, filled in from reference TRBV5-1 and TRBJ1-2, reads KAGVTQTPRYLIKTRGQQVTLSCSPISGHRSVSWYQQTPGQGLQFLFEYFSETQRNKGNFPGRFSGRQFSNSRSEMNVSTLELGDSALYLCASSLNGGDYGYTFGSGTRLTVV.

The chain links TRBV19 to TRBJ1-5; D possibly corresponds to TRBD1 (5 bases). Trimming shortened V by 4 bases and J by 2 bases, and 21 bases separated the two germline ends. Germline loops: CDR1 LNHDA, CDR2 SQIVND (reference sequence). The CDR3 covers 18 residues. CDR3 bases: TGTGCCAGTAGTAGCACACGTCCGTTTGGGGGGGGCAATCAGCCCCAGCATTTT. It encodes CASSSTRPFGGGNQPQHF.

Only one count was recorded for this clone. J is TRBJ2-2 and V is TRBV19, with 10 bases lining up with TRBD2. V lost 5 bases and J lost 1; bases outside the gene matches: 4. The CDR3 spans 16 residues. Per the germline V gene, CDR1 is LNHDA and CDR2 is SQIVND (reference sequence). The CDR3 DNA is TGTGCCAGTAGTCCGTGGACTAGCGGGAACACCGGGGAGCTGTTTTTT. This translates into CASSPWTSGNTGELFF.

The V gene is TRBV27, the J gene TRBJ2-1; the match to TRBD1 covers 7 bases. The germline CDR1 and CDR2 sequences are MNHEY and SMNVEV (reference sequence). V lost 0 bases to trimming and J lost 9 bases; unmatched junction nucleotides: 14. The CDR3 length is 17 residues. The DNA for the CDR3 is TGTGCCAGCAGTTTATCGGCCCCGGGACAGACTCGTGGTGAGCAGTTCTTC. Translated: CASSLSAPGQTRGEQFF.

The chain links TRBV5-8 to TRBJ2-7; the D gene is possibly TRBD2 (6 bases). V lost 2 bases and J 7 bases, leaving 28 bases between the germline ends. Germline V lookup: CDR1 SGHTS, CDR2 YDEGEE. The CDR3 covers 18 residues. DNA of the CDR3: TGTGCCAGCAGCTTACTGGTCCCCGGGCACCATCTAGGAGGGGAGCAGTACTTC. Its protein is CASSLLVPGHHLGGEQYF.

The V gene is TRBV20-1, the J gene TRBJ1-1, with TRBD1 matching over 7 bases. V dropped 3 bases and J dropped 1; count of bases not matched to a gene: 2. Germline loops: CDR1 DFQATT, CDR2 SNEGSKA (reference sequence). The CDR3 spans 13 residues. The chain's CDR3 is CSASGTANTEAFF. The CDR3 DNA sequence: TGCAGTGCTAGTGGGACAGCGAACACTGAAGCTTTCTTT.

This clone was picked up one time. The V and J genes are TRBV5-1 and TRBJ2-5; no clear D. The CDR3 has 15 residues. V dropped 0 bases and J dropped 5 bases, with 14 bases sitting between them. CDR1 is SGHRS, CDR2 YFSETQ, per germline. This CDR3 is CASSLAEQRPETQYF. CDR3 DNA: TGCGCCAGCAGCTTGGCCGAGCAAAGACCGGAGACCCAGTACTTC. Full variable domain (rest looked up from reference TRBV5-1 and TRBJ2-5): KAGVTQTPRYLIKTRGQQVTLSCSPISGHRSVSWYQQTPGQGLQFLFEYFSETQRNKGNFPGRFSGRQFSNSRSEMNVSTLELGDSALYLCASSLAEQRPETQYFGPGTRLLVL.

CDR3 amino acids: CASSLVGTATYEQYF. For the CDR3, the DNA is TGTGCCAGCAGCTTGGTGGGGACAGCCACCTACGAGCAGTACTTC. This chain uses TRBV5-8 with TRBJ2-7, with 7 bases identical to TRBD1. V dropped 0 bases and J dropped 2; count of bases not matched to a gene: 5. CDR1 and CDR2 (germline): SGHTS, YDEGEE. The CDR3 is made up of 15 amino acids.

The chain employs TRBV6-5 and TRBJ2-1, with 7 bases fitting TRBD1. With V trimmed by 4 bases and J by 10 bases, 4 bases remained unmatched. The germline V gene encodes CDR1 MNHEY and CDR2 SVGAGI. The CDR3 is 12 amino acids. DNA of the CDR3: TGTGCCAGCAGTTTAGGGACAGCCGAGCAGTTCTTC. This sequence encodes CASSLGTAEQFF.

The rearrangement uses TRBV7-2 and TRBJ2-1; D ambiguous. Germline V gene lookup returns CDR1 SGHTA and CDR2 FQGNSA. This CDR3 region has 12 residues. V lost 6 bases and J lost 4, with 7 bases in between. DNA for the CDR3: TGTGCCAGCAGGTTTACTTACAATGAGCAGTTCTTC. This codes for CASRFTYNEQFF. Looking up the rest from reference TRBV7-2 and TRBJ2-1 gives the full variable domain: GAGVSQSPSNKVTEKGKDVELRCDPISGHTALYWYRQSLGQGLEFLIYFQGNSAPDKSGLPSDRFSAERTGGSVSTLTIQRTQQEDSAVYLCASRFTYNEQFFGPGTRLTVL.

The genes are TRBV15 and TRBJ2-1, with 10 bases lining up with TRBD2. CDR1 is LNHNV, CDR2 YYDKDF, per germline (reference sequence). V lost 5 bases to trimming and J lost 3 bases; unmatched junction nucleotides: 4. This CDR3 spans 15 amino acids. The CDR3: CATSFGTSDYNEQFF. CDR3 DNA sequence: TGTGCCACCAGCTTCGGGACTAGCGACTACAATGAGCAGTTCTTC.

In DNA, the CDR3 is TGTGCCAGCAGTCCCCAGGGGTTTGGGCAGCCCCAGCATTTT. Amino acids: CASSPQGFGQPQHF. The chain carries TRBV6-5 and TRBJ1-5, with D possibly matching TRBD1 (6 bases). Germline V lookup: CDR1 MNHEY, CDR2 SVGAGI. The germline V and J ends were trimmed by 5 bases and 7 bases, with 15 bases remaining between them. This CDR3 spans 14 amino acids.

The rearrangement links TRBV29-1 to TRBJ2-7, with a weak D call TRBD1 (5 bases). Between the trimmed V and J ends, which lost 6 bases and 5 bases, there was a span of 14 bases. The CDR3 sequence is 12 residues long. Germline V gene sequence: CDR1 SQVTM, CDR2 ANQGSEA. CDR3 DNA: TGCAGCGTAGGTGGCAGGGCTAACGAGCAGTACTTC. As protein: CSVGGRANEQYF.

This clone occurred once. The genes are TRBV3-1 (or the pseudogene TRBV3-2) and TRBJ1-2, with D tentatively TRBD1 (5 bases). The CDR3 is 20 residues long. V lost 4 bases and J 4 bases, leaving 31 bases between the germline ends. The germline V gene has CDR1 LGHDT and CDR2 YNNKEL (reference sequence). CDR3 nucleotide sequence: TGTGCCAGCAGCCCCTCCCGGACATTGGGACTGGAACTTGACTCCTATGGCTACACCTTC. Encoded protein: CASSPSRTLGLELDSYGYTF.

This clone has a handful of counts. The chain carries TRBV5-1 and TRBJ2-7, with D tentatively TRBD1 (6 bases). The CDR3 length is 13 residues. The ends were cut back, 5 bases at V and 3 bases at J, with 12 bases in the middle. Germline V gives CDR1 SGHRS, CDR2 YFSETQ. The CDR3 DNA reads TGCGCCAGCAGGCCCGGGACAAACTACGAGCAGTACTTC. Translated, it gives CASRPGTNYEQYF.

The rearrangement joins TRBV4-2 to TRBJ2-2, with D tentatively TRBD2 (6 bases). The CDR3 is 16 amino acids. With 1 base removed from V and 3 bases from J, the gap between germline ends came to 12 bases. The germline CDR1 and CDR2 sequences are LGHNA and YNFKEQ. The CDR3 sequence is CASSQVSRLDTGELFF. The CDR3 nucleotides read TGTGCCAGCAGCCAAGTAAGTCGACTAGACACCGGGGAGCTGTTTTTT.

V and J are TRBV4-2 and TRBJ2-7; TRBD1 matches 8 bases. With V trimmed by 4 bases and J by 5 bases, 13 bases remained unmatched. Germline CDR1 LGHNA, CDR2 YNFKEQ. CDR3 length: 16 amino acids. The CDR3 loop reads CASSLDSGTGRDEQYF. CDR3 nucleotides: TGTGCCAGCAGCCTAGACTCCGGGACAGGACGGGACGAGCAGTACTTC.

In DNA, the CDR3 is TGTGCCAGTAACACGGGGACTAGCGGGGAGACCCAGTACTTC. It codes for CASNTGTSGETQYF. The chain is built from TRBV19 and TRBJ2-5; TRBD2 matches at 12 bases. The CDR3 extends over 14 amino acids. The V gene end was trimmed by 7 bases and the J gene end by 5 bases; junction bases not matched to a gene: 5. Germline V gene lookup returns CDR1 LNHDA and CDR2 SQIVND (reference sequence).

The chain uses TRBV11-3 and TRBJ2-3; 7 positions agree with TRBD1. Trimming removed 7 bases from V and 8 bases from J; junction bases left unmatched: 9. The CDR3 has 13 amino acids. Germline V gene sequence: CDR1 SGHNT, CDR2 YENEEA. In nucleotides, the CDR3 is TGTGCCAGCAACGACGGTCCAGGGGGTACGCAGTATTTT. It specifies CASNDGPGGTQYF.

CDR3 loop: CASKSPEGNQPQHF. The CDR3 bases are TGTGCCAGCAAGAGTCCTGAGGGTAATCAGCCCCAGCATTTT. This chain links TRBV27 with TRBJ1-5; D ambiguous. Germline lookup yields CDR1 MNHEY and CDR2 SMNVEV (reference sequence). CDR3 size: 14 residues. The V end was cut by 7 bases, the J end by 4 bases, with 14 bases between.